This T cell receptor beta chain comes out of a study of OX40 agonist ivuxolimab in advanced cancers. Turning to the study itself: Therapy given before enrollment (anti-PD-1, anti-PD-L1 or anti-CTLA-4) was allowed, and roughly 41% had some. Study-level results: Some nonresponders also had low normalized T-cell clonal expansion. With doses of 0.1-3.0 mg/kg, partial responders showed among the lowest clonal expansion.

Points on this clone: The antigen is not known.

The data were produced by immunoSEQ multiplex PCR, yet TCRdb's version contains in-frame clones alone and is incomplete. The profile shows 87,000 or so clones, about 85% of them singletons. On cycle 4 day 1 and cycle 7 day 1, as well as at baseline, blood was sampled. The CDR3 length is 21 residues. The V gene lost 5 bases and the J gene lost 4 bases, with 36 bases spanning the gap. The germline gives CDR1 SGHVS, CDR2 FQNEAQ. The input for sequencing was CD4+ or CD8+ T cells sorted from blood, taken in a trial of the OX40 agonist ivuxolimab. The receptor was derived from an adult with an advanced solid tumor such as melanoma, head and neck, liver or kidney cancer. The rearrangement links TRBV7-8 to TRBJ2-7; no definite D call. This CDR3 reads CASSTFPPLRLNRAEEYEQYF. CDR3 nucleotides: TGTGCCAGCAGCACCTTCCCCCCCTTGCGTCTAAACAGAGCCGAAGAGTACGAGCAGTACTTC.